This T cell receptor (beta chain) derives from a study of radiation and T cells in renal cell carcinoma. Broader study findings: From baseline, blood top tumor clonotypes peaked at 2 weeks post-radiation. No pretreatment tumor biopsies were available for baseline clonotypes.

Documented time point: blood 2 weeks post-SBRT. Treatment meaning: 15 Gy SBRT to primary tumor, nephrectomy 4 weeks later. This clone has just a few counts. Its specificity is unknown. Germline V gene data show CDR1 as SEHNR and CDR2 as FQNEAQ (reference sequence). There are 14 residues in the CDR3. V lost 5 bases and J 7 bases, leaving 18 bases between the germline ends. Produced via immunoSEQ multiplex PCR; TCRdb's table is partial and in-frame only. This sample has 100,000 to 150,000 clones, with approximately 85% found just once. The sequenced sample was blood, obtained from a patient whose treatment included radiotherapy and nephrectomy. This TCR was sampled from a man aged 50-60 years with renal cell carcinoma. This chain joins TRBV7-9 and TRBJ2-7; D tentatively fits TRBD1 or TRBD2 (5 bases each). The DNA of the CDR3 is TGTGCCAGCAGCCCGACGGACGGGGCGGGTGAGCAGTACTTC. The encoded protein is CASSPTDGAGEQYF.